This is a list of T cell receptor beta chains from one sample in a study of T cells after yellow fever vaccination. TCRdb redid the calling of the 5' RACE reads with MiXCR, one entry per CDR3 protein. The sample shows 300,000 to 400,000 distinct CDR3 sequences, roughly an eighth of them seen only once. The specimen was CD4+ T cells sorted from PBMCs, collected 15 days after the yellow fever booster vaccination. These receptor sequences come from a man younger than 35 who received the YFV17D yellow fever vaccine. Both conserved end residues are part of each CDR3. D genes are given only for firm matches. Size is stated for part of the rows, as once, few or many counts, or as a class when the clone is expanded.

clone_size j_call v_call d_call cdr3_nt cdr3_aa
NA TRBJ1-1 TRBV6-7 NA TGTGCCAGCAGTTACAGCAAGGGGTGGACTGAAGCTTTCTTT CASSYSKGWTEAFF
few TRBJ2-1 TRBV5-1 TRBD2 TGCGCCAGCAGCTTGGATGGGGGGGGAAGTGAGCAGTTCTTC CASSLDGGGSEQFF
NA TRBJ1-1 TRBV5-6 NA TGTGCCATCAGCTTGGACTTTAACACTGAAGCTTTCTTT CAISLDFNTEAFF
few TRBJ2-6 TRBV29-1 NA TGCAGCGTTGAAGTGGGCGCTGGGGCCAACGTCCTGACTTTC CSVEVGAGANVLTF
few TRBJ1-4 TRBV18 NA TGTGCCAGCTCACAACTAAGTTTTGAAAAACTGTTTTTT CASSQLSFEKLFF
few TRBJ1-4 TRBV6-5 NA TGTGCCAGCAGCCCCTCCGGACAGTCTAATGAAAAACTGTTTTTT CASSPSGQSNEKLFF
few TRBJ1-5 TRBV20-1 NA TGCAGTGCAACCCCCCAGGTTAGCAATCAGCCCCAGCATTTT CSATPQVSNQPQHF
NA TRBJ2-3 TRBV6-6 NA TGTGCCAGCTTCGACGCGAGGGGCACAGATACGCAGTATTTT CASFDARGTDTQYF
NA TRBJ2-5 TRBV18 NA TGTGCCAGCTCATCGGACGGGGTGGTTGGTTCCCAGTACTTC CASSSDGVVGSQYF
few TRBJ2-3 TRBV7-9 NA TGTGCCAGCAGCTTACAGGACGGATATACGCAGTATTTT CASSLQDGYTQYF
few TRBJ1-3 TRBV7-2 NA TGTGCCAGCAGCCGGGCCCGAAACACCATATATTTT CASSRARNTIYF
NA TRBJ2-1 TRBV4-3 TRBD2 TGCGCCAGCAGCCAAGATCCCAGCGGGGGGGCTTATGAGCAGTTCTTC CASSQDPSGGAYEQFF
NA TRBJ2-7 TRBV11-2 TRBD1 TGTGCCAGCAGGCGACAGGGTTGGGACGAGCAGTACTTC CASRRQGWDEQYF
NA TRBJ2-1 TRBV6-6 NA TGTGCCAGCACCCCTCGGGGGGCTAACAATGAGCAGTTCTTC CASTPRGANNEQFF
few TRBJ1-5 TRBV20-1 NA TGCAGTGCTAGAATCGGGGGGCGAAGCAATCAGCCCCAGCATTTT CSARIGGRSNQPQHF
NA TRBJ2-5 TRBV5-1 NA TGCGCCAGCAGCTTGGAGACGGTGGAGACCCAGTACTTC CASSLETVETQYF